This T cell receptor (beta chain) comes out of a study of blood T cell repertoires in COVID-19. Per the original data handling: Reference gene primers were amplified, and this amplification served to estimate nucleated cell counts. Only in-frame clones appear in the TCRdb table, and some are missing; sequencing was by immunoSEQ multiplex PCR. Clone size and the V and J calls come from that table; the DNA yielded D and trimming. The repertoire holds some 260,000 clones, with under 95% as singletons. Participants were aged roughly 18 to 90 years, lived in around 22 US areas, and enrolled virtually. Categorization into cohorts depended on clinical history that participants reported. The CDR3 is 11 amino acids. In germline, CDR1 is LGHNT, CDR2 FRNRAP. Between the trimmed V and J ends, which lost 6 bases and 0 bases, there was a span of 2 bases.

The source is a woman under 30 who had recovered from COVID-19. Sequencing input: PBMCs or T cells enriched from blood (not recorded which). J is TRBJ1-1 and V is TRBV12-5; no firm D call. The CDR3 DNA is TGTGCTAGTGGCTTGAACACTGAAGCTTTCTTT. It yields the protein CASGLNTEAFF.